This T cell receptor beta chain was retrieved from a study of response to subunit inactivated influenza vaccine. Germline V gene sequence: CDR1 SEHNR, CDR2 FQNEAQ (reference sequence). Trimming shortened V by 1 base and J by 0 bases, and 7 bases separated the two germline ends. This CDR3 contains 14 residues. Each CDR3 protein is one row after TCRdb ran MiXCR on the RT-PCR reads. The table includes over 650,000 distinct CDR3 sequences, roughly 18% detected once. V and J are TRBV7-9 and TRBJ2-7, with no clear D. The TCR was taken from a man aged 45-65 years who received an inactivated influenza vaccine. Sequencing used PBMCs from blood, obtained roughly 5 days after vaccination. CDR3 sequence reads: CASSLVGDSYEQYF. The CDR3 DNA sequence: TGTGCCAGCAGCTTAGTGGGCGACTCCTACGAGCAGTACTTC.